The 30 T cell receptor beta chains presented below share a single source sample, sequenced in a study of OX40 agonist ivuxolimab in advanced cancers. The method was immunoSEQ multiplex PCR; TCRdb's version includes in-frame clones alone and lacks a portion of them. The sample holds over 40,000 clones, approximately 88% seen once. The starting material was CD4+ or CD8+ T cells sorted from blood, obtained in a trial of the OX40 agonist ivuxolimab. All receptors come from an adult with an advanced solid tumor such as melanoma, head and neck, liver or kidney cancer.

The chain is built from TRBV28 and TRBJ1-1, with D hard to call. V was cut by 4 bases and J by 9 bases, with 9 bases left in between. Germline V gene lookup returns CDR1 MDHEN and CDR2 SYDVKM. The CDR3 covers 11 residues. The CDR3 nucleotides read TGTGCCAGCAGTTGGGCGGACCAAGCTTTCTTT. Protein product: CASSWADQAFF.

The chain employs TRBV5-4 and TRBJ1-5; tentatively, D is TRBD1 (6 bases). The length of the CDR3 is 16 residues. V shed 5 bases and J shed 1 base, with 16 bases lying between them. Germline values: CDR1 SGHNT, CDR2 YYREEE (reference sequence). The CDR3 nucleotides read TGTGCCAGCAGGCTTGGGTCGGGGGCGAGCAATCAGCCCCAGCATTTT. It codes for CASRLGSGASNQPQHF.

V and J are TRBV11-1 and TRBJ2-7; the match to TRBD1 covers 8 bases. V gave up 6 bases and J gave up 2 bases; unmatched junction bases: 3. CDR3 length equals 13 residues. Per germline, CDR1 SGHAT and CDR2 FQDESV (reference sequence). CDR3 DNA sequence: TGTGCCAGCAGGGCACAGGGGGCCTACGAGCAGTACTTC. Its protein is CASRAQGAYEQYF.

V gene TRBV11-3 combines with J gene TRBJ2-2; 11 bases agree with TRBD2. The CDR3 runs 18 residues. V shed 5 bases, J shed 4 bases, and the junction held 12 bases outside the gene matches. CDR1 and CDR2 (germline): SGHNT, YENEEA. The CDR3 DNA reads as TGTGCCAGCAGCGACCGTTATAGCGGGAGGGAGGGCACCGGGGAGCTGTTTTTT. Protein sequence: CASSDRYSGREGTGELFF.

J is TRBJ2-1 and V is TRBV30; D is uncertain. The CDR3 is made up of 13 amino acids. Germline loops: CDR1 GTSNPN, CDR2 SVGIG (reference sequence). V dropped 2 bases and J dropped 6 bases, with 11 bases sitting between them. The CDR3 region is CAWSIGTVNEQFF. Written as DNA, the CDR3 is TGTGCCTGGAGTATAGGCACGGTCAATGAGCAGTTCTTC.

This chain uses TRBV7-9 with TRBJ2-3; D is ambiguous. Trimming removed 5 bases from V and 4 bases from J, with 13 bases in between. Germline V gene lookup returns CDR1 SEHNR and CDR2 FQNEAQ (reference sequence). The CDR3 is 14 residues long. For the CDR3, the DNA is TGTGCCAGCAGCCACACCGGCCTCCCAGATACGCAGTATTTT. Translating gives CASSHTGLPDTQYF.

The V call is TRBV25-1, the J call TRBJ1-2; 7 nucleotides line up with TRBD1. From germline, CDR1 is MGHDK and CDR2 SYGVNS. Trimming removed 6 bases from V and 8 bases from J; junction bases left unmatched: 9. CDR3 length equals 13 residues. In DNA, the CDR3 is TGTGCCAGCAGCCATACAGGGGCCCAGGGCTACACCTTC. It encodes CASSHTGAQGYTF.

The gene calls are TRBV28 and TRBJ2-7; tentative D call: TRBD1 (6 bases). V lost 4 bases and J 7 bases, leaving 20 bases between the germline ends. The CDR3 runs 15 residues. Germline CDR1 MDHEN, CDR2 SYDVKM. CDR3 DNA: TGTGCCAGCAGTTGGGCAGGGGACGAAGGTGAGGAGCAGTACTTC. The encoded protein is CASSWAGDEGEEQYF.

The V gene is TRBV5-1, the J gene TRBJ2-5; no firm D call. Deletions cut 2 bases from V and 5 bases from J, with 10 bases between. The length of the CDR3 is 13 residues. Per germline, CDR1 SGHRS and CDR2 YFSETQ. CDR3 region: CASSFGSAETQYF. The CDR3, as DNA: TGCGCCAGCAGCTTCGGGTCAGCCGAGACCCAGTACTTC.

The gene calls are TRBV19 and TRBJ1-5, with 7 bases that match TRBD1. With 5 bases clipped from V and 1 base from J, the junction kept 17 bases outside the gene matches. CDR1 and CDR2 from the germline V gene are LNHDA and SQIVND (reference sequence). CDR3 length: 19 amino acids. The CDR3 bases are TGTGCCAGTAGTTCCCACCCCTCGAGGGGGCTTTCGAGCAATCAGCCCCAGCATTTT. Its protein is CASSSHPSRGLSSNQPQHF.

This clone was seen a single time. The rearrangement links TRBV28 to TRBJ2-7; TRBD2 aligns across 13 bases. The CDR3 has 18 amino acids. V was clipped by 6 bases and J by 0 bases; unmatched bases: 11. Per the germline V gene, CDR1 is MDHEN and CDR2 is SYDVKM. The CDR3 nucleotides read TGTGCCAGCAGCCTGACCTTAGGACTAGCGGGAGTCTCCTACGAGCAGTACTTC. This sequence encodes CASSLTLGLAGVSYEQYF.

V and J are TRBV13 and TRBJ1-3; D remains ambiguous. Germline V lookup: CDR1 PRHDT, CDR2 FYEKMQ (reference sequence). The CDR3 contains 14 residues. With 5 bases removed from V and 0 bases from J, the gap between germline ends came to 8 bases. The CDR3 sequence: CASSEHLSGNTIYF. CDR3 DNA sequence: TGTGCCAGCAGCGAACATCTCTCTGGAAACACCATATATTTT.

The gene calls are TRBV9 and TRBJ2-7; D uncertain. Trimming stripped 0 bases from V and 4 bases from J, with 8 bases between. Germline CDR1 and CDR2: SGDLS and YYNGEE. The CDR3 covers 13 residues. The CDR3 here is CASSVGVGYEQYF. The CDR3 coding sequence is TGTGCCAGCAGCGTAGGGGTAGGATACGAGCAGTACTTC.

The chain joins TRBV6-4 to TRBJ1-2; 7 bases agree with TRBD1. The germline gives CDR1 MRHNA, CDR2 SNTAGT. CDR3 length equals 14 residues. With 0 bases clipped from V and 8 bases from J, the junction kept 6 bases outside the gene matches. CDR3 DNA sequence: TGTGCCAGCAGTGACTCGTCCGAAGGGGGCGGCTACACCTTC. It yields the protein CASSDSSEGGGYTF.

The chain has TRBV7-8 and TRBJ1-1; no definite D call. V shed 5 bases and J shed 0 bases, with 16 bases lying between them. The length of the CDR3 is 16 residues. Germline V gene data show CDR1 as SGHVS and CDR2 as FQNEAQ. CDR3 protein: CASSPIEHAMNTEAFF. In DNA, the CDR3 is TGTGCCAGCAGCCCCATCGAACATGCCATGAACACTGAAGCTTTCTTT. The variable domain in full, completed from reference TRBV7-8 and TRBJ1-1, reads GAGVSQSPRYKVAKRGQDVALRCDPISGHVSLFWYQQALGQGPEFLTYFQNEAQLDKSGLPSDRFFAERPEGSVSTLKIQRTQQEDSAVYLCASSPIEHAMNTEAFFGQGTRLTVV.

The V call is TRBV15, the J call TRBJ2-7; D is possibly TRBD1 (6 bases). V lost 5 bases and J 0 bases, leaving 11 bases between the germline ends. The CDR3 extends over 14 amino acids. The germline gives CDR1 LNHNV, CDR2 YYDKDF (reference sequence). CDR3 loop: CATSPRDISYEQYF. DNA for the CDR3: TGTGCCACCAGCCCCCGGGACATCTCCTACGAGCAGTACTTC.

V and J are TRBV30 and TRBJ2-1; 10 bases are a match to TRBD2. The CDR3 covers 14 residues. Unmatched junction bases numbered 8, after V lost 5 bases and J lost 7 bases. Germline assignment: CDR1 GTSNPN and CDR2 SVGIG (reference sequence). The CDR3 nucleotides read TGTGCCTGGTCATGGACTAGCGGTGAGAATGAGCAGTTCTTC. It specifies CAWSWTSGENEQFF.

The rearrangement links TRBV6-6 to TRBJ2-4; D is ambiguous. This CDR3 region has 16 residues. Germline-derived CDR1 and CDR2 are MNHNY and SVGAGI (reference sequence). Trimming took off 2 bases at V and 0 bases at J, with 11 bases between the two ends. This chain's CDR3 is CASSYRPRLAKNIQYF. The CDR3 bases are TGTGCCAGCAGTTACAGACCGCGTCTAGCCAAAAACATTCAGTACTTC.

This chain uses TRBV7-9 with TRBJ2-4, with D hard to call. CDR1 is SEHNR and CDR2 is FQNEAQ in the germline V gene (reference sequence). There are 18 residues in the CDR3. V lost 3 bases, J lost 0 bases, and 18 bases lay in between. Here the CDR3 reads CASSFIQPGTLAKNIQYF. The CDR3 DNA reads as TGTGCCAGCAGCTTTATCCAGCCCGGAACACTAGCCAAAAACATTCAGTACTTC.

The J gene is TRBJ2-7, the V gene TRBV19; 7 bases agree with TRBD1. There are 20 residues in the CDR3. The germline V gene has CDR1 LNHDA and CDR2 SQIVND (reference sequence). The junction had 24 bases not matched to a gene; V was cut back by 3 bases and J by 4 bases. The CDR3 bases are TGTGCCAGTAGTATTTTTCTCTCCGCCGGGACAGAGAACTTCGGGTACGAGCAGTACTTC. This encodes CASSIFLSAGTENFGYEQYF.

V is TRBV9 and J is TRBJ2-1; D is unclear. V was pared by 4 bases and J by 7 bases, with 6 bases between. Germline loops: CDR1 SGDLS, CDR2 YYNGEE. The CDR3 runs 11 residues. In nucleotides, the CDR3 is TGTGCCAGCAGCAAGAAAAATGAGCAGTTCTTC. Its translation is CASSKKNEQFF. The full variable domain, completed using reference TRBV9 and TRBJ2-1, is DSGVTQTPKHLITATGQRVTLRCSPRSGDLSVYWYQQSLDQGLQFLIQYYNGEERAKGNILERFSAQQFPDLHSELNLSSLELGDSALYFCASSKKNEQFFGPGTRLTVL.

This chain joins TRBV28 and TRBJ1-1; 8 bases agree with TRBD1. V was pared by 6 bases and J by 0 bases, with 6 bases of the junction left unmatched. Looked up from germline, CDR1 is MDHEN and CDR2 is SYDVKM. This CDR3 has 15 amino acids. Here the CDR3 DNA reads TGTGCCAGCAGCCCCTACAGGGGGATGAACACTGAAGCTTTCTTT. It is translated as CASSPYRGMNTEAFF.

V gene TRBV30 combines with J gene TRBJ1-2; 8 bases match TRBD1. Germline-derived CDR1 and CDR2 are GTSNPN and SVGIG (reference sequence). This CDR3 is 13 amino acids long. V trimming: 5 bases; J trimming: 8 bases; junction bases outside the gene matches: 10. The CDR3 DNA sequence: TGTGCCTGGGAGGGTGGACAGGGTGGCGGCTACACCTTC. Translation gives CAWEGGQGGGYTF.

The chain links TRBV21-1 to TRBJ2-7; the D call TRBD2 from the table was never checked on the DNA. TRBV21-1 is deemed a pseudogene. The CDR3 sequence is 15 residues long. This chain's CDR3 is CASKLRGRRSYEQYF. In nucleotides, the CDR3 is TGTGCCAGCAAACTCCGGGGGAGGAGAAGCTACGAGCAGTACTTC.

The rearrangement links TRBV28 to TRBJ1-1, with 9 positions matching TRBD1. This CDR3 has 17 amino acids. Germline V lookup: CDR1 MDHEN, CDR2 SYDVKM. After removal of 4 bases from V and 0 bases from J, the junction contained 9 bases not matched to a gene. CDR3 bases: TGTGCCAGCAGTTATCTCAGGACAGGGGAGTTGAACACTGAAGCTTTCTTT. This translates into CASSYLRTGELNTEAFF.

The chain links TRBV28 to TRBJ2-3; D may correspond to TRBD1 or TRBD2 (5 bases each). This CDR3 comprises 11 residues. The ends were cut back, 4 bases at V and 6 bases at J, with 5 bases in the middle. Germline V gene sequence: CDR1 MDHEN, CDR2 SYDVKM. CDR3 residues: CASSWGDTQYF. CDR3 DNA: TGTGCCAGCAGTTGGGGGGATACGCAGTATTTT.

This clone appeared a few times. The chain uses TRBV4-2 and TRBJ2-1, with TRBD2 matching 10 bases. Germline lookup yields CDR1 LGHNA and CDR2 YNFKEQ. Trimming removed 5 bases from V and 0 bases from J; junction bases left unmatched: 4. The CDR3 length is 16 residues. In DNA form, the CDR3 reads TGTGCCAGCAGCTCCGGGACTAGCGTCTCCTACAATGAGCAGTTCTTC. This encodes CASSSGTSVSYNEQFF.

The V gene is TRBV7-8, the J gene TRBJ1-1, with a tentative D call TRBD1 (5 bases). V lost 5 bases, J lost 5 bases, and 9 bases lay in between. From germline, CDR1 is SGHVS and CDR2 FQNEAQ. The CDR3 contains 12 residues. CDR3 nucleotides: TGTGCCAGCAGCCCGCGGGGGACTGAAGCTTTCTTT. Translated, it gives CASSPRGTEAFF.

V is TRBV10-3 and J is TRBJ2-1; 7 bases match TRBD2. Germline values: CDR1 ENHRY, CDR2 SYGVKD. The CDR3 totals 16 residues. V was clipped by 0 bases and J by 0 bases; unmatched bases: 2. As DNA, the CDR3 is TGTGCCATCAGTGAGTCGCGGGAGAGCTCCTACAATGAGCAGTTCTTC. Its translation: CAISESRESSYNEQFF.

V is TRBV14 and J is TRBJ2-7; 8 positions match TRBD1. Trimming cost V 5 bases and J 2 bases; bases outside gene matches: 5. From germline, CDR1 is SGHDN and CDR2 FVKESK. The CDR3 has 14 amino acids. The CDR3 DNA reads TGTGCCAGCAGCTTCGGGACAGGTCCCTACGAGCAGTACTTC. Encoded protein: CASSFGTGPYEQYF.